This T cell receptor beta chain came from a study of PD-L1 blockade in urothelial cancer. Study-wide context: It was at 3 weeks (second dose) and 6 weeks after treatment start that blood was analyzed. The median number of T cells present in blood samples was 141,255. Study-level points and caveats: Tumor-associated TCR clones expanded more in blood at 3 weeks in patients with durable benefit.

About this clone: What it recognizes is unknown.

Here immunoSEQ multiplex PCR was the method, and the copy in TCRdb shows in-frame clones only, minus some. The sample records tens of thousands of clones, about 90% being singletons. This sample's time point: pretreatment peripheral blood. Between 1 and 8 samples, pretreatment and on-treatment, were given by each patient. V lost 6 bases and J lost 4, with 16 bases in between. The length of the CDR3 is 15 residues. Germline V CDR1 and CDR2: MDHEN, SYDVKM. The chain combines TRBV28 with TRBJ1-3; TRBD1 is a possible D gene (6 bases). The receptor was isolated from a man between 65 and 85 years old with urothelial cancer. Sample: PBMCs, taken around atezolizumab (anti-PD-L1) treatment. CDR3 sequence (DNA): TGTGCCAGCAGCCCGGCCACAGGGTCGGGAAACACCATATATTTT. Protein product: CASSPATGSGNTIYF.